This T cell receptor (beta chain) was recorded in a study of Ad26.COV2.S vaccination and SARS-CoV-2 variants (dated by TCRdb to the early 2020s). Context from the whole study: Donors in the vaccine arm were drawn from COV1001, a phase I-IIa trial of Ad26.COV2.S in healthy adults that was multicentre, randomized, double-blind and placebo-controlled. Investigators remained blinded to trial group allocation during experiments and outcome assessment. The specificity and breadth of SARS-CoV-2-reactive T cell receptors after Ad26.COV2.S vaccination were assessed by TCRbeta repertoire sequencing. The TCR-sequenced set comprised about 30 samples: some 20 Ad26.COV2.S vaccine recipients, 5 placebo recipients and 8 SARS-CoV-2 convalescent individuals. Participants in the trial were split at random into five groups of five each, receiving low-dose or high-dose Ad26.COV2.S once or twice, or else placebo on both occasions. Ad26.COV2.S was administered intramuscularly at a dose of 5x10^10 or 1x10^11 viral particles, either as one shot or as two shots given 56 days apart.

Points the paper makes about the study in general: Non-spike TCR breadth was comparable between vaccine and placebo recipients, consistent with the vaccine containing only spike. Substantial breadth of spike-specific CD8+ and CD4+ T cell responses was reported after vaccination. Ad26.COV2.S recipients had higher spike-specific TCR breadth than placebo recipients (P = 0.0014). The study lacked the statistical power to compare responses across vaccine doses or regimens. The authors noted that total T cell responses may have been underestimated by the TCR breadth and depth analyses.

Notes on this clone: This clone's antigen is unknown. Qualities for individual bases were not recorded, and no much larger clone is one base off.

The germline V gene (reference sequence) yields LGHDT for CDR1 and YNNKEL for CDR2. The junction shows trimming of 4 bases on V and 10 bases on J, plus 16 bases between the germline ends. Including the terminal cysteine and phenylalanine, the CDR3 comprises 13 residues. The sequence is cut down to CDR3 DNA, 39 bases in frame from base 1. The sample's treatment or condition label, in plain terms: 15 to 20 received Ad26.COV2.S at low or high dose, single or two shots; about 5 received placebo; per-sample allocation not given. For vaccine and placebo recipients, the sequenced repertoires came from samples collected on day 63 after the first injection. Between 29 July and 7 August 2020, Cohort 1b enrolled around 25 adults aged 18-55 years at one site in Boston, USA. Ad26.COV2.S was a replication-incompetent adenovirus type 26 vector that expressed a prefusion-stabilized SARS-CoV-2 spike protein derived from the original Wuhan strain.

TCRbeta CDR3 regions were sequenced with the immunoSEQ Assay. After extraction, genomic DNA underwent amplification by bias-controlled multiplex PCR, followed by high-throughput sequencing. The authors processed their data as follows. To quantify the absolute abundance of every unique TCRbeta CDR3 region, sequences were collapsed and filtered. Usable DNA was measured by amplifying reference genes present in all nucleated cells, and TCRbeta template counts were normalized to that usable DNA to estimate T cell fraction. Repertoire TCRs were annotated as SARS-CoV-2-specific when V gene, CDR3 amino acid sequence and J gene were exactly matched to a known reactive TCR set. The reference SARS-CoV-2 TCR set was obtained from MIRA and was filtered for enrichment in COVID-19-positive ImmuneCODE repertoires, whereby public or cross-reactive TCRs were removed. Using the MIRA antigens, annotated TCRs were further analysed by specific ORF or by position within an ORF. Breadth was defined as annotated unique rearrangements over total unique productive rearrangements; depth was the summed frequency of those rearrangements. Two-sided Wilcoxon rank-sum tests were applied when comparing TCR breadth between groups. In TCRdb, the immuneACCESS table is reduced to in-frame sequences with V and J assigned. These tables do not hold every clone; where another copy was compared, an unresolved V gene accounts for under half, and the others remain unexplained. V, J and clone size reflect that table, while D and trimming were determined from the DNA. For this sample there are over 350,000 clones; about 85% appear just once. Approximately 3.7% of the sample is in the top ten clones.

The sequence derives from a person between 18 and 59 years old who received the Ad26.COV2.S COVID-19 vaccine or a placebo. The sample was peripheral blood, taken in a trial of Ad26.COV2.S vaccine versus placebo. This chain is built from TRBV3-1 (or the pseudogene TRBV3-2) and TRBJ1-1; the D gene cannot be resolved reliably. In nucleotides, the sequence is TGTGCCAGCAGCCGAACGGCTCCTATTTTAGCTTTCTTT. The encoded protein is CASSRTAPILAFF.